Below, 30 T cell receptor beta chains from the same sample are listed, as sequenced in a study of T cells after yellow fever vaccination. TCRdb processed the 5' RACE reads anew with MiXCR; each CDR3 protein has one entry. Of some 220,000 distinct CDR3 sequences in the sample, around 3.1% are singletons; the top ten hold under 3.5%. The sequences come from CD4+ T cells sorted from PBMCs, collected 10 days after the yellow fever booster vaccination. These receptors were obtained from a man aged 18-30 years who received the YFV17D yellow fever vaccine.

In its sample, this clonotype was seen a few times. V is TRBV6-1 and J is TRBJ1-5; the match to TRBD1 covers 7 bases. The germline V gene has CDR1 MNHNS and CDR2 SASEGT. There are 15 residues in the CDR3. V was clipped by 2 bases and J by 4 bases; unmatched bases: 5. The CDR3 here is CASSEFTGENQPQHF. The CDR3 DNA sequence: TGTGCCAGCAGTGAATTCACAGGGGAAAATCAGCCCCAGCATTTT.

The sample holds many counts of this clonotype. The chain is built from TRBV12-3 or TRBV12-4 and TRBJ1-1; D gene unclear. The CDR3 covers 13 residues. The V end was cut by 2 bases, the J end by 1 base, with 5 bases between. In DNA, the CDR3 is TGTGCCAGCAGTTTATTAGCGAACACTGAAGCTTTCTTT. It yields the protein CASSLLANTEAFF.

This clonotype was picked up many times. The gene calls are TRBV27 and TRBJ2-3; 8 positions agree with TRBD2. This CDR3 has 16 residues. The trim removed 1 base at V and 0 bases at J, leaving 3 bases unmatched. CDR1 and CDR2 from the germline V gene are MNHEY and SMNVEV (reference sequence). CDR3 bases: TGTGCCAGCAGTTTATATCGCGGGGGGAGCACAGATACGCAGTATTTT. It specifies CASSLYRGGSTDTQYF.

The rearrangement links TRBV5-1 to TRBJ2-4; weak D call: TRBD1 (5 bases). V was trimmed by 0 bases and J by 0 bases, leaving 13 bases between them. The CDR3 has 17 amino acids. Germline lookup yields CDR1 SGHRS and CDR2 YFSETQ. CDR3 amino acids: CASSLVGDSQAKNIQYF. In DNA form, the CDR3 reads TGCGCCAGCAGCTTGGTCGGTGACAGCCAAGCCAAAAACATTCAGTACTTC.

This clonotype showed up just a few times. The J gene is TRBJ1-5, the V gene TRBV19; D uncertain. V was trimmed by 6 bases and J by 6 bases, leaving 12 bases between them. CDR3 length: 13 residues. Germline V gene data show CDR1 as LNHDA and CDR2 as SQIVND (reference sequence). The CDR3 spells CASRETTGQPQHF. The CDR3 bases are TGTGCCAGTAGGGAGACAACGGGTCAGCCCCAGCATTTT.

The table lists this clonotype with many counts. The rearrangement links TRBV7-3 to TRBJ2-1, with 11 bases matching TRBD2. In germline, CDR1 is SGHTA, CDR2 FQGTGA. The CDR3 is made up of 15 amino acids. Trimming took 5 bases from V and 2 from J; bases not matched to a gene: 2. CDR3 in amino acids: CASSVSGGAYNEQFF. CDR3 DNA: TGTGCCAGCAGCGTTAGCGGGGGGGCCTACAATGAGCAGTTCTTC.

This clonotype was detected only a few times. V usage is TRBV30 and J usage is TRBJ1-2; tentative D call: TRBD1 (5 bases). The CDR3 consists of 14 residues. Germline lookup yields CDR1 GTSNPN and CDR2 SVGIG (reference sequence). The germline V and J ends were trimmed by 2 bases and 7 bases, with 17 bases remaining between them. CDR3 coding DNA: TGTGCCTGGAGTCGGGACTCTTTCCGCCGTGGCTACACCTTC. This gives the protein CAWSRDSFRRGYTF.

At least ten counts were recorded for this clonotype. The V gene is TRBV19, the J gene TRBJ2-1; D could derive from TRBD1 or TRBD2 (5 bases each). CDR3 length: 17 amino acids. CDR1 is LNHDA and CDR2 is SQIVND in the germline V gene (reference sequence). V gave up 1 base and J gave up 4 bases, with 17 bases separating them. CDR3 loop: CASSIGPPGREYNEQFF. The CDR3 nucleotides read TGTGCCAGTAGTATAGGCCCTCCCGGCAGGGAGTACAATGAGCAGTTCTTC.

V usage is TRBV10-3 and J usage is TRBJ1-1, with a possible D match to TRBD1 (5 bases). The CDR3 has 13 residues. Trimming shortened V by 10 bases and J by 1 base, and 13 bases separated the two germline ends. Germline assignment: CDR1 ENHRY and CDR2 SYGVKD. CDR3 in DNA: TGTGCCACCATTAGTCAGGGGAACACTGAAGCTTTCTTT. Translated, it gives CATISQGNTEAFF.

The chain carries TRBV20-1 and TRBJ2-5; D remains unclear. V dropped 2 bases and J dropped 2 bases, with 15 bases sitting between them. Germline values: CDR1 DFQATT, CDR2 SNEGSKA (reference sequence). The CDR3 is 15 residues long. In DNA form, the CDR3 reads TGCAGTGCTAGACCCTCGAACGCAGATCAAGAGACCCAGTACTTC. Translation gives CSARPSNADQETQYF.

This clonotype was picked up many times. The rearrangement joins TRBV12-3 or TRBV12-4 to TRBJ2-3, with 7 nucleotides matching TRBD1. The CDR3 length is 15 residues. J lost 2 bases, V lost 3 bases, and 5 bases had no gene match. The CDR3 nucleotides are TGTGCCAGCAGTTTGACAGGGAGCTTCACAGATACGCAGTATTTT. This codes for CASSLTGSFTDTQYF.

V usage is TRBV18 and J usage is TRBJ2-7; D is perhaps TRBD1 (6 bases). The V gene's germline CDR1 is KGHSH and CDR2 LQKENI. Trimming shortened V by 3 bases and J by 1 base, and 10 bases separated the two germline ends. The CDR3 has 14 amino acids. Here the CDR3 reads CASSPDRQSYEQYV. CDR3 DNA: TGTGCCAGCTCACCGGACAGACAATCCTACGAGCAGTACGTC.

This clonotype appeared many times. The CDR3 region is CASSPSWPYNSPLHF. In nucleotides, the CDR3 is TGTGCCAGCAGTCCCAGTTGGCCCTATAATTCACCCCTCCACTTT. J is TRBJ1-6 and V is TRBV12-3 or TRBV12-4; D is ambiguous. The CDR3 spans 15 residues. Trimming shortened V by 5 bases and J by 2 bases, and 10 bases separated the two germline ends.

The J gene is TRBJ2-7, the V gene TRBV2; possibly TRBD1 or TRBD2 for D (5 bases each). Trimming cost V 4 bases and J 7 bases, with 26 bases left between them. CDR3 length: 17 residues. The V gene's germline CDR1 is SNHLY and CDR2 FYNNEI. The CDR3 bases are TGTGCCAGCAGTGTCGATTGGTTCGGGACGCGGCGGCGGGAGCAGTACTTC. Its protein product is CASSVDWFGTRRREQYF. The full variable domain, rest sourced from reference TRBV2 and TRBJ2-7, is EPEVTQTPSHQVTQMGQEVILRCVPISNHLYFYWYRQILGQKVEFLVSFYNNEISEKSEIFDDQFSVERPDGSNFTLKIRSTKLEDSAMYFCASSVDWFGTRRREQYFGPGTRLTVT.

In its sample, this clonotype ranks as medium-sized. The chain joins TRBV5-1 to TRBJ2-2; possible D gene TRBD2, 7 bases. V lost 7 bases to trimming and J lost 6 bases, with 22 bases between them. This CDR3 has 16 residues. Germline V lookup: CDR1 SGHRS, CDR2 YFSETQ. The CDR3 sequence is CASLPGGGPVPGELFF. The CDR3 bases are TGCGCCAGCCTACCGGGGGGCGGACCGGTCCCCGGGGAGCTGTTTTTT.

This clonotype has only a few counts. The chain recombines TRBV20-1 with TRBJ1-5; D not resolved. Germline CDR1 reads DFQATT; CDR2 reads SNEGSKA (reference sequence). V was trimmed by 1 base and J by 4 bases, leaving 8 bases between them. The CDR3 extends over 13 amino acids. The chain's CDR3 is CSARADENQPQHF. CDR3 nucleotides: TGCAGTGCTAGAGCGGATGAAAATCAGCCCCAGCATTTT.

This clonotype was counted at least ten times. The V and J genes are TRBV5-1 and TRBJ1-2; TRBD1 is a possible D gene (6 bases). Looked up from germline, CDR1 is SGHRS and CDR2 is YFSETQ. The length of the CDR3 is 15 residues. V was shortened by 3 bases and J by 5 bases, with 17 bases between the two germline ends. DNA for the CDR3: TGCGCCAGCAGCTACGTGCCGGACAGCTTTTATGGCTACACCTTC. It translates to CASSYVPDSFYGYTF.

This clonotype came up many times. This chain links TRBV6-1 with TRBJ1-4; no clear D. The CDR3 contains 14 residues. In germline, CDR1 is MNHNS, CDR2 SASEGT. Trimming removed 3 bases at V and 9 bases at J, with 14 bases between. The CDR3 spells CASSEKGASQKLFF. CDR3 in DNA: TGTGCCAGCAGTGAGAAGGGCGCAAGCCAAAAACTGTTTTTT.

The J gene is TRBJ2-5, the V gene TRBV7-2, with 7 bases aligning to TRBD1. The CDR3 is made up of 14 amino acids. J gave up 4 bases and V 5 bases, and 7 bases lay outside the gene matches. Germline loops: CDR1 SGHTA, CDR2 FQGNSA. CDR3 sequence reads: CASSPDRVVETQYF. As DNA, the CDR3 is TGTGCCAGCAGCCCAGACAGGGTCGTAGAGACCCAGTACTTC.

At least ten counts were recorded for this clonotype. The chain combines TRBV5-1 with TRBJ2-3; the match to TRBD2 covers 9 bases. Trimming cost V 0 bases and J 6 bases; bases outside gene matches: 5. Germline V gene lookup returns CDR1 SGHRS and CDR2 YFSETQ. This CDR3 has 15 amino acids. The CDR3 sequence: CASSLGLGLADTQYF. DNA for the CDR3: TGCGCCAGCAGCTTGGGTCTGGGACTAGCCGATACGCAGTATTTT. Full variable domain (rest looked up from reference TRBV5-1 and TRBJ2-3): KAGVTQTPRYLIKTRGQQVTLSCSPISGHRSVSWYQQTPGQGLQFLFEYFSETQRNKGNFPGRFSGRQFSNSRSEMNVSTLELGDSALYLCASSLGLGLADTQYFGPGTRLTVL.

This clonotype came up many times. The V gene is TRBV7-2, the J gene TRBJ2-5; D possibly corresponds to TRBD1 (5 bases). V lost 4 bases and J 7 bases, leaving 13 bases between the germline ends. Germline V gives CDR1 SGHTA, CDR2 FQGNSA. The length of the CDR3 is 13 residues. CDR3 coding DNA: TGTGCCAGCAGCTCCTCCTCCACAGGGACCCAGTACTTC. Translating it yields CASSSSSTGTQYF.

This clonotype has just a few counts. The V call is TRBV4-2, the J call TRBJ2-2, with D perhaps TRBD2 (6 bases). Germline-derived CDR1 and CDR2 are LGHNA and YNFKEQ. CDR3 length: 17 amino acids. Between the trimmed V and J ends, which lost 4 bases and 0 bases, there was a span of 15 bases. Written as DNA, the CDR3 is TGTGCCAGCAGCCGACAAGGCCCGGGGGCGAACACCGGGGAGCTGTTTTTT. Its protein is CASSRQGPGANTGELFF.

This clonotype showed up just a few times. CDR3 loop: CAISPGPINHYEQYF. The CDR3 DNA reads as TGTGCCATTTCTCCGGGCCCAATTAACCACTACGAGCAGTACTTC. The rearrangement uses TRBV12-3 or TRBV12-4 and TRBJ2-7; D gene ambiguous. This CDR3 is built from 15 residues. The V end lost 10 bases, the J end lost 3 bases, and 22 bases lay between the germline ends.

The rearrangement joins TRBV6-5 to TRBJ2-5; D unclear. Germline CDR1 is MNHEY and CDR2 is SVGAGI. Trimming pared 2 bases from V and 4 bases from J, leaving 14 bases between. CDR3 size: 15 residues. CDR3 region: CASSYDQTRPETQYF. The CDR3 DNA sequence: TGTGCCAGCAGTTACGACCAAACCCGGCCAGAGACCCAGTACTTC.

This clonotype was observed at least ten times. The CDR3 region is CASSGGPGYTEAFF. The DNA for the CDR3 is TGTGCCAGCAGCGGGGGCCCAGGCTACACTGAAGCTTTCTTT. V and J are TRBV7-6 and TRBJ1-1; a weak D match, TRBD1 (6 bases). The CDR3 length is 14 residues. The V gene lost 5 bases and the J gene lost 3 bases, with 13 bases spanning the gap. Germline loops: CDR1 SGHVS, CDR2 FNYEAQ.

This clonotype was counted ten times or more. The chain links TRBV7-2 to TRBJ1-2; D is possibly TRBD1 (5 bases). Trimming took 1 base from V and 0 from J, leaving 9 bases between them. Germline CDR1 is SGHTA and CDR2 is FQGNSA. CDR3 length: 15 amino acids. CDR3 sequence reads: CASSLVTGANYGYTF. Written as DNA, the CDR3 is TGTGCCAGCAGCTTAGTCACGGGGGCTAACTATGGCTACACCTTC.

This clonotype was found many times. The rearrangement uses TRBV5-1 and TRBJ1-1; possibly TRBD1 for D (6 bases). CDR1 and CDR2 (germline): SGHRS, YFSETQ. V was clipped by 7 bases and J by 1 base, with 17 bases between them. The CDR3 consists of 15 residues. The CDR3 region has the DNA TGCGCCAGCCGGCCGGGACAACTTACGAACACTGAAGCTTTCTTT. It codes for CASRPGQLTNTEAFF.

This clonotype was found a few times. The V gene is TRBV24-1, the J gene TRBJ2-1; 10 nucleotides agree with TRBD1. Germline CDR1 and CDR2: KGHDR and SFDVKD. J lost 6 bases, V lost 6 bases, and 7 bases had no gene match. This CDR3 region has 15 residues. The CDR3 coding sequence is TGTGCCACCAGTTCGGGACAGGGGTACGTCAATGAGCAGTTCTTC. It yields the protein CATSSGQGYVNEQFF.

This clonotype was detected many times. The rearrangement joins TRBV7-3 to TRBJ1-1; D is ambiguous. The germline V gene encodes CDR1 SGHTA and CDR2 FQGTGA. The V and J ends lost 0 bases and 1 base respectively, with 6 bases between them. The CDR3 spans 14 residues. CDR3 in amino acids: CASSLTGWNTEAFF. In DNA, the CDR3 is TGTGCCAGCAGCTTAACAGGGTGGAACACTGAAGCTTTCTTT.

This clonotype was seen many times. The genes are TRBV7-8 and TRBJ2-3; possible D gene TRBD1, 5 bases. V was pared by 1 base and J by 0 bases, with 14 bases between. The germline V gene has CDR1 SGHVS and CDR2 FQNEAQ. The CDR3 sequence is 17 residues long. The CDR3 bases are TGTGCCAGCAGCTTAGTTCGGCCAGGGCCTAGCACAGATACGCAGTATTTT. Its translation is CASSLVRPGPSTDTQYF.